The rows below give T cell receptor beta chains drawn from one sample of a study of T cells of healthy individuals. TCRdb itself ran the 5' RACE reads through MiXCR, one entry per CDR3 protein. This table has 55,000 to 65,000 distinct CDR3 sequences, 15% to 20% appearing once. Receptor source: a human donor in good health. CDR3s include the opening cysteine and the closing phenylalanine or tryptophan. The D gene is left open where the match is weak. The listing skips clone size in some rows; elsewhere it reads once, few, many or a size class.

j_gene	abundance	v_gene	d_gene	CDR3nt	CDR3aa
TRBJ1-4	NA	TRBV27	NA	TGTGCCAGCAGTACGGACAGCTCAGAAAAACTGTTTTTT	CASSTDSSEKLFF
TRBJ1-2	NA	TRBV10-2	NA	TGCGCCAGCAGCAAACCCACAACCTCTAACTATGGCTACACCTTC	CASSKPTTSNYGYTF
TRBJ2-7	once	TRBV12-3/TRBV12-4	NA	TGTGCCAGCAGGCCGACAGACCCATCCCCCTACGAGCAGTACTTC	CASRPTDPSPYEQYF
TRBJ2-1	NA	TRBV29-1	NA	TGCAGCGTTGGAGTTGTGGTCAACAATGAGCAGTTCTTC	CSVGVVVNNEQFF
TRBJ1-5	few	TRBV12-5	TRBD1	TGTGCTAGTGGGAAGGACAGGGGGCGAAATCAGCCCCAGCATTTT	CASGKDRGRNQPQHF
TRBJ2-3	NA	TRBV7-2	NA	TGTGCCAGCAGCCAGACTAGGGATACGCAGTATTTT	CASSQTRDTQYF
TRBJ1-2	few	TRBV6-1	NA	TGTGCCAGCAGTGAAGCCCTGAGGACCCCCTATGGCTACACCTTC	CASSEALRTPYGYTF
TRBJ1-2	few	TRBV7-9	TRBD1	TGTGCCAGCAGCGGACGACAGGGGAGTGGCTACACCTTC	CASSGRQGSGYTF
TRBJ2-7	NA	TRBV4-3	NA	TGCGCCAGCAGCCCCTTCGGGGGATCCTACGAGCAGTACTTC	CASSPFGGSYEQYF
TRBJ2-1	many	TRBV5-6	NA	TGTGCCAGCAGCTCCGCGGACAGCCGGGGTAATGAGCAGTTCTTC	CASSSADSRGNEQFF
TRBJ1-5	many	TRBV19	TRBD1	TGTGCCAGTAGGGACCGGGACAGGGGACGGCCCCAGCATTTT	CASRDRDRGRPQHF